The 14 T cell receptor beta chains listed next were all sequenced from one sample in a study of T cells in localized non-small cell lung cancer. Produced via immunoSEQ multiplex PCR; TCRdb's table is partial and in-frame only. The sample has around 64,000 clones; roughly 92% are singletons. Sequenced material: peripheral blood, taken before any cancer treatment. Receptors were obtained from a man aged 40-75 years with stage I lung adenocarcinoma.

A few counts support this clone. This sequence joins TRBV28 and TRBJ2-1, with 7 nucleotides matching TRBD2. The CDR3 length is 15 residues. The trim removed 6 bases at V and 5 bases at J, leaving 10 bases unmatched. CDR1 is MDHEN and CDR2 is SYDVKM in the germline V gene. Here the CDR3 reads CASSPGTSENNEQFF. The CDR3 coding sequence is TGTGCCAGCAGCCCCGGAACTAGCGAGAACAATGAGCAGTTCTTC. Complete variable domain (other parts from reference TRBV28 and TRBJ2-1): DVKVTQSSRYLVKRTGEKVFLECVQDMDHENMFWYRQDPGLGLRLIYFSYDVKMKEKGDIPEGYSVSREKKERFSLILESASTNQTSMYLCASSPGTSENNEQFFGPGTRLTVL.

The chain is built from TRBV4-2 and TRBJ2-1; TRBD2 agrees at 8 bases. V lost 2 bases and J lost 4; bases outside the gene matches: 4. The CDR3 has 15 residues. Germline CDR1 reads LGHNA; CDR2 reads YNFKEQ. The DNA for the CDR3 is TGTGCCAGCAGCCAAATCAAGCGGGAGTACAATGAGCAGTTCTTC. Its translation is CASSQIKREYNEQFF.

This rearrangement joins TRBV28 to TRBJ2-7; 11 bases map to TRBD1. V was clipped by 5 bases and J by 5 bases; unmatched bases: 5. The CDR3 consists of 14 residues. From germline, CDR1 is MDHEN and CDR2 SYDVKM. In DNA, the CDR3 is TGTGCCAGCAGTACCGGGACAGGGGGGAACGAGCAGTACTTC. Residues: CASSTGTGGNEQYF. Together with reference TRBV28 and TRBJ2-7, the CDR3 gives the full variable domain: DVKVTQSSRYLVKRTGEKVFLECVQDMDHENMFWYRQDPGLGLRLIYFSYDVKMKEKGDIPEGYSVSREKKERFSLILESASTNQTSMYLCASSTGTGGNEQYFGPGTRLTVT.

The chain uses TRBV4-3 and TRBJ2-2, with D possibly TRBD2 on 5 matching bases. The V gene lost 4 bases and the J gene lost 1 base, with 10 bases spanning the gap. Germline CDR1 reads LGHNA; CDR2 reads YSLEER. The CDR3 extends over 15 amino acids. The CDR3 DNA reads as TGCGCCAGCAGCCTGGGGAGCGGGAACACCGGGGAGCTGTTTTTT. It codes for CASSLGSGNTGELFF.

The chain combines TRBV9 with TRBJ2-1, with 10 bases that match TRBD2. This CDR3 is 17 amino acids long. J gave up 4 bases and V 0 bases, and 7 bases lay outside the gene matches. CDR1 is SGDLS and CDR2 is YYNGEE in the germline V gene. The CDR3 region is CASSVDSLAGSYNEQFF. The CDR3 nucleotides read TGTGCCAGCAGCGTAGATTCACTAGCGGGAAGTTACAATGAGCAGTTCTTC.

The rearrangement links TRBV5-1 to TRBJ2-5; 9 positions agree with TRBD2. The length of the CDR3 is 14 residues. CDR1 and CDR2 (germline): SGHRS, YFSETQ. After removal of 3 bases from V and 7 bases from J, the junction contained 7 bases not matched to a gene. The CDR3 region is CASSSLSGRMTQYF. DNA for the CDR3: TGCGCCAGCAGCTCCCTTAGCGGGAGAATGACCCAGTACTTC.

This rearrangement joins TRBV15 to TRBJ2-7, with D unclear. CDR3 length: 13 residues. The V gene's germline CDR1 is LNHNV and CDR2 YYDKDF (reference sequence). The V and J ends lost 1 base and 4 bases respectively, with 8 bases between them. CDR3 protein: CATSRVLSYEQYF. In nucleotides, the CDR3 is TGTGCCACCAGCAGAGTACTATCTTACGAGCAGTACTTC. Filled out from reference TRBV15 and TRBJ2-7, the complete variable domain reads DAMVIQNPRYQVTQFGKPVTLSCSQTLNHNVMYWYQQKSSQAPKLLFHYYDKDFNNEADTPDNFQSRRPNTSFCFLDIRSPGLGDTAMYLCATSRVLSYEQYFGPGTRLTVT.

CDR3 DNA sequence: TGTGCCAGCAGCCCAAAGACAGGGGCGGAGGTTGGCTACACCTTC. This sequence encodes CASSPKTGAEVGYTF. The rearrangement uses TRBV9 and TRBJ1-2; 8 bases agree with TRBD1. V was pared by 4 bases and J by 7 bases, with 12 bases of the junction left unmatched. Germline CDR1 is SGDLS and CDR2 is YYNGEE. This CDR3 has 15 amino acids. Drawing the rest from reference TRBV9 and TRBJ1-2, the complete variable domain is DSGVTQTPKHLITATGQRVTLRCSPRSGDLSVYWYQQSLDQGLQFLIQYYNGEERAKGNILERFSAQQFPDLHSELNLSSLELGDSALYFCASSPKTGAEVGYTFGSGTRLTVV.

This chain uses TRBV27 with TRBJ1-1; D is unclear. This CDR3 is 13 amino acids long. The V gene lost 0 bases and the J gene lost 4 bases, with 6 bases spanning the gap. Looked up from germline, CDR1 is MNHEY and CDR2 is SMNVEV (reference sequence). CDR3 loop: CASSLSGITEAFF. CDR3 in DNA: TGTGCCAGCAGTTTATCCGGGATCACTGAAGCTTTCTTT.

J is TRBJ1-1 and V is TRBV6-1; no clear D. The CDR3 runs 15 residues. Germline V gives CDR1 MNHNS, CDR2 SASEGT. V was trimmed by 10 bases and J by 0 bases, leaving 18 bases between them. CDR3 in DNA: TGTGCCACCTGGCCCGATATCTACATGAACACTGAAGCTTTCTTT. Translation gives CATWPDIYMNTEAFF.

The genes are TRBV5-1 and TRBJ1-3; unclear D gene. Trimming took 0 bases from V and 4 from J, leaving 8 bases between them. CDR1 SGHRS and CDR2 YFSETQ come from the germline V gene. The CDR3 sequence is 14 residues long. CDR3 residues: CASSLEGSGNTIYF. The CDR3 DNA is TGCGCCAGCAGCTTGGAAGGGTCCGGAAACACCATATATTTT.

The chain joins TRBV7-9 to TRBJ2-6; D unresolved. Germline CDR1 and CDR2: SEHNR and FQNEAQ (reference sequence). The CDR3 is 16 residues long. V gave up 5 bases and J gave up 0 bases, with 11 bases separating them. CDR3 protein: CASSPPGRSGANVLTF. For the CDR3, the DNA is TGTGCCAGCAGCCCCCCCGGCCGCTCTGGGGCCAACGTCCTGACTTTC. The full variable domain, its missing parts supplied by reference TRBV7-9 and TRBJ2-6, is DTGVSQNPRHKITKRGQNVTFRCDPISEHNRLYWYRQTLGQGPEFLTYFQNEAQLEKSRLLSDRFSAERPKGSFSTLEIQRTEQGDSAMYLCASSPPGRSGANVLTFGAGSRLTVL.

This chain uses TRBV5-4 with TRBJ2-7, with a tentative D call TRBD1 (5 bases). The length of the CDR3 is 14 residues. The ends were cut back, 4 bases at V and 7 bases at J, with 18 bases in the middle. Per germline, CDR1 SGHNT and CDR2 YYREEE (reference sequence). CDR3 sequence reads: CASSPVPDNREQYF. The CDR3 DNA is TGTGCCAGCAGCCCTGTGCCGGACAACCGTGAGCAGTACTTC.

This rearrangement joins TRBV7-9 to TRBJ2-1; tentatively, D is TRBD1 (6 bases). The CDR3 is made up of 15 amino acids. From germline, CDR1 is SEHNR and CDR2 FQNEAQ (reference sequence). V lost 0 bases and J 8 bases, leaving 14 bases between the germline ends. The CDR3: CASSLALAPGDEQFF. CDR3 sequence (DNA): TGTGCCAGCAGCTTAGCCCTAGCACCAGGGGATGAGCAGTTCTTC.